This T cell receptor (beta chain) was recovered during a study of OX40 agonist ivuxolimab in advanced cancers. Whole-study context: Eligibility admitted prior anti-PD-1, anti-PD-L1 or anti-CTLA-4 therapy; about 42% had some.

Only in-frame clones appear in the TCRdb table, and some are missing; sequencing was by immunoSEQ multiplex PCR. Here the sample spans approximately 82,000 clones, about 90% being singletons. CDR3 length: 15 amino acids. Germline V gene data show CDR1 as MDHEN and CDR2 as SYDVKM. The chain couples TRBV28 to TRBJ2-5; 12 nucleotides align to TRBD2. The DNA end favors TRBJ2-7, so the J call may be wrong. The sequenced sample was CD4+ or CD8+ T cells sorted from blood, obtained in a trial of the OX40 agonist ivuxolimab. The source is an adult with an advanced solid tumor such as melanoma, head and neck, liver or kidney cancer. The CDR3 bases are TGTGCCAGCAGCCCAACGACTAGCGGGAGTTACGAGCAGTACTTC. Encoded protein: CASSPTTSGSYEQYF.